This T cell receptor beta chain was captured in a study of blood T cell repertoires in COVID-19. Study context: From T cells, B-cell-depleted T cells, or PBMCs came the material, which was cDNA or gDNA.

Original processing notes: Estimation of nucleated cell counts relied on the amplification of reference gene primers. Repertoires were generated with immunoSEQ multiplex PCR, while TCRdb's copy carries only in-frame clones and drops some. The V and J calls and the clone size are those of that table, but D and trimming were determined from the DNA. Among roughly 400,000 clones listed, approximately 90% were seen once. The CDR3 is 12 amino acids. Germline V gives CDR1 SNHLY, CDR2 FYNNEI. Trimming cost V 6 bases and J 4 bases, with 9 bases left between them. Ages ranged from about 18 to 90 years, with residence in 20 to 30 US areas.

J is TRBJ1-1 and V is TRBV2, with unresolved D. Sequenced input: PBMCs or T cells enriched from blood (not recorded which). The sequence came from a man between 25 and 39 years old who had recovered from COVID-19. The CDR3 here is CASREDGTEAFF. CDR3 bases: TGTGCCAGCAGGGAGGACGGCACTGAAGCTTTCTTT.